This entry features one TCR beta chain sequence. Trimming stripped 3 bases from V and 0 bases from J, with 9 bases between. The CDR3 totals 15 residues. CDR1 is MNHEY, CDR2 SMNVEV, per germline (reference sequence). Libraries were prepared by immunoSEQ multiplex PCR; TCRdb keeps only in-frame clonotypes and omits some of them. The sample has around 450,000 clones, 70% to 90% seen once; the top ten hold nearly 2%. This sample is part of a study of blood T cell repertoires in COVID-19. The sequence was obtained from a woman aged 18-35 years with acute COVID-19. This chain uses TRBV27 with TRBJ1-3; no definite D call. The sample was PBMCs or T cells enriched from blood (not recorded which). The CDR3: CASSFTGSSGNTIYF. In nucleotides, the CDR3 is TGTGCCAGCAGTTTTACCGGGAGCTCTGGAAACACCATATATTTT.